This TCR beta chain was identified during a study of shared clonotypes between healthy human individuals. V gave up 4 bases and J gave up 4 bases; unmatched junction bases: 12. CDR1 MNHNY and CDR2 SVGAGI come from the germline V gene (reference sequence). CDR3 length: 16 residues. Template amounts of around 270 ng DNA, around 33,000 T cell genomes, were employed in unsorted PBMC replicate PCRs. PBMC DNA, left unsorted, was sequenced on ten immunoSEQ deep assay plates. The table came from immunoSEQ multiplex PCR; TCRdb's copy has only in-frame clones and leaves some out. The top ten clones hold more than 10% of a sample with hundreds of thousands of clones, roughly four fifths of them seen once. Study-level results: The sampled material consisted only of blood, and tissue repertoires are likely to differ.

Turning to this clone: Its target is not known.

The chain has TRBV6-6 and TRBJ2-7, with 8 bases lining up with TRBD1. This receptor was identified in a woman in her 40s in good health. Some clones in this sample may be carry-over from other donors' samples. Sequenced sample: PBMCs. The CDR3 bases are TGTGCCAGCAGTTCGGCCCCTGGGACAGGTATTTACGAGCAGTACTTC. This gives the protein CASSSAPGTGIYEQYF.